This T cell receptor (beta chain) stems from a study of T cell changes during pregnancy in multiple sclerosis. V lost 5 bases and J 0 bases, leaving 8 bases between the germline ends. CDR1 and CDR2 from the germline V gene are SGHVS and FNYEAQ. This CDR3 comprises 13 residues. Using immunoSEQ multiplex PCR, the repertoire was profiled, and TCRdb retains in-frame clones only, with some absent. The data contain some 40,000 clones, about 94% of them singletons. The source material was peripheral blood, sampled in the third trimester of pregnancy. The receptor's source is a female donor with multiple sclerosis, enrolled in a pregnancy study. The chain combines TRBV7-6 with TRBJ2-7; D is possibly TRBD2 (6 bases). The CDR3, as DNA: TGTGCCAGCAGCCCGCGGGGCTCCTACGAGCAGTACTTC. Translation gives CASSPRGSYEQYF.